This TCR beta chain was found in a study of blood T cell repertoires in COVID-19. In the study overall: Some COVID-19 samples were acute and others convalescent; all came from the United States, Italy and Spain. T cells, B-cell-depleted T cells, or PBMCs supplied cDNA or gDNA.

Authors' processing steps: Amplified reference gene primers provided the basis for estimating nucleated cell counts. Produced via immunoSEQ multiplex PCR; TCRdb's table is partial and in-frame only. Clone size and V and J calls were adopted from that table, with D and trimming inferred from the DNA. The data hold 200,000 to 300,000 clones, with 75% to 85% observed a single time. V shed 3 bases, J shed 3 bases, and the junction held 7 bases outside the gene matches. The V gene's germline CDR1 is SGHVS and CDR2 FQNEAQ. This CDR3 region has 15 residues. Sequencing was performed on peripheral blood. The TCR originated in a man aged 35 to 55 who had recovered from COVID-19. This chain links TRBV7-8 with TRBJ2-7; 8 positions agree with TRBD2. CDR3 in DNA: TGTGCCAGCAGCTTTCGGGGGGGCGGGTTCTACGAGCAGTACTTC. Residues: CASSFRGGGFYEQYF.